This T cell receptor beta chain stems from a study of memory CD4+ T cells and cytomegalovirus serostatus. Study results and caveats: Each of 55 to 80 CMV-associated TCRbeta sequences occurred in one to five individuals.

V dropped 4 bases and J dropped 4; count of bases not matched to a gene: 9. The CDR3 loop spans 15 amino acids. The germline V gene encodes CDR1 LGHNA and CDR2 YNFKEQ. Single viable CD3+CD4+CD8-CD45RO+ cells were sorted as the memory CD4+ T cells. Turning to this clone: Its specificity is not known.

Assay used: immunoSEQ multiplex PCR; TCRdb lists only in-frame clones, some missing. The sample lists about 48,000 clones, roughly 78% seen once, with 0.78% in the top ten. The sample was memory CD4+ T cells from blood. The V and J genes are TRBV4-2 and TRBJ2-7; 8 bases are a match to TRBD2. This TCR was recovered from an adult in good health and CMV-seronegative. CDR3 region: CASSLWGSGSYEQYF. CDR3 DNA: TGTGCCAGCAGCCTCTGGGGAAGCGGGAGTTACGAGCAGTACTTC.